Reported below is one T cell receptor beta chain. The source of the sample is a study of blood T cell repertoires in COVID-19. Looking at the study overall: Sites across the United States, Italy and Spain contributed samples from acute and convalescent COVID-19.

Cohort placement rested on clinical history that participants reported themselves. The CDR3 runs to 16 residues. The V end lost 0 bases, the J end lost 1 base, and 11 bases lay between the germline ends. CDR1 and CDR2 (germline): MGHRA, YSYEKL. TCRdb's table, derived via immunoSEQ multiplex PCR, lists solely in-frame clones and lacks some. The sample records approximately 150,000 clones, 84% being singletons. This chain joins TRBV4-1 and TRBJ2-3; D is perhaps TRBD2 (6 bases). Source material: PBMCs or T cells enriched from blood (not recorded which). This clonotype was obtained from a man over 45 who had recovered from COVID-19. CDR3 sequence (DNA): TGCGCCAGCAGCCAAGATCAGGCTAGCGGCACAGATACGCAGTATTTT. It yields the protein CASSQDQASGTDTQYF.